This TCR beta chain was identified during a study of T cells after yellow fever vaccination. TCRdb called the 5' RACE reads again in MiXCR, with one record for every CDR3 protein. The sample carries a few hundred thousand distinct CDR3 sequences, 3% to 4.5% recorded once. The V gene lost 5 bases and the J gene lost 0 bases, with 12 bases spanning the gap. This CDR3 is 15 amino acids long. The germline gives CDR1 MNHEY, CDR2 SMNVEV (reference sequence). The sequence came from a man in his late teens or twenties who received the YFV17D yellow fever vaccine. This rearrangement joins TRBV27 to TRBJ2-3; TRBD1 is a possible D gene (6 bases). Sample: PBMCs, taken 5 days after the yellow fever booster vaccination. CDR3 sequence (DNA): TGTGCCAGCAGTGATAGGGGGTTGAGCACAGATACGCAGTATTTT. Translated: CASSDRGLSTDTQYF.